These T cell receptor beta chains were read from a single sample in a study of blood T cell repertoires in COVID-19. Assay used: immunoSEQ multiplex PCR; TCRdb lists only in-frame clones, some missing. The sample records some 300,000 clones, 80% to 90% being singletons. Sequencing was carried out using peripheral blood. The receptors here all came from a woman aged 70-85 years with COVID-19, enrolled during active disease. CDR3s include the opening cysteine and the closing phenylalanine or tryptophan. Part of the rows lack a size; the others show once, few, many or a class for expanded clones.

clone size: .
V gene: TRBV27
J gene: TRBJ2-7
CDR3 protein: CASSLYGGGAYEQYF

clone size: .
V gene: TRBV4-3
J gene: TRBJ1-2
CDR3 protein: CASSPYPRGQVTNYGYTF

clone size: .
V gene: TRBV18
J gene: TRBJ2-1
CDR3 protein: CASSPFSSGGNNEQFF

clone size: .
V gene: TRBV4-1
J gene: TRBJ1-2
CDR3 protein: CASSQDDRGTYGYTF

clone size: .
V gene: TRBV5-4
J gene: TRBJ1-6
CDR3 protein: CASSFGTGGLALHF

clone size: .
V gene: TRBV12-5
J gene: TRBJ1-1
CDR3 protein: CASGLTALNTEAFF

clone size: .
V gene: TRBV29-1
J gene: TRBJ2-3
CDR3 protein: CSVEGGGATDTQYF

clone size: few
V gene: TRBV5-8
J gene: TRBJ2-5
CDR3 protein: CASSLVRPPGTQYF

clone size: .
V gene: TRBV5-1
J gene: TRBJ1-1
CDR3 protein: CASSFTGVGTEAFF

clone size: .
V gene: TRBV19
J gene: TRBJ2-1
CDR3 protein: CASSIGDYAYNEQFF

clone size: .
V gene: TRBV9
J gene: TRBJ2-2
CDR3 protein: CASSSGGARDGELFF

clone size: once
V gene: TRBV24-1
J gene: TRBJ2-1
CDR3 protein: CATSDPGQGWNEQFF

clone size: .
V gene: TRBV6-4
J gene: TRBJ2-1
CDR3 protein: CASSDTDRADEQFF

clone size: .
V gene: TRBV7-7
J gene: TRBJ2-5
CDR3 protein: CASSAQGVGTQYF

clone size: .
V gene: TRBV28
J gene: TRBJ2-7
CDR3 protein: CASREGTLFYEQYF

clone size: .
V gene: TRBV25-1
J gene: TRBJ1-1
CDR3 protein: CASSGQGDTEAFF

clone size: .
V gene: TRBV19
J gene: TRBJ2-1
CDR3 protein: CASSIISGGPNEQFF

clone size: .
V gene: TRBV7-9
J gene: TRBJ1-1
CDR3 protein: CASSFRQGENTEAFF

clone size: .
V gene: TRBV28
J gene: TRBJ2-1
CDR3 protein: CASSLAGQGTYEQFF

clone size: .
V gene: TRBV5-5
J gene: TRBJ1-4
CDR3 protein: CASSRTGGDGEKLFF

clone size: .
V gene: TRBV30
J gene: TRBJ2-5
CDR3 protein: CAWSQGETQYF

clone size: .
V gene: TRBV6-1
J gene: TRBJ1-3
CDR3 protein: CASSEGQGVMAGNTIYF

clone size: .
V gene: TRBV15
J gene: TRBJ2-7
CDR3 protein: CATSRGGTAYEQYF

clone size: .
V gene: TRBV12-3/TRBV12-4
J gene: TRBJ1-5
CDR3 protein: CASSLQGYQPQHF

clone size: .
V gene: TRBV5-1
J gene: TRBJ2-1
CDR3 protein: CASSTDRGSNEQFF

clone size: .
V gene: TRBV2
J gene: TRBJ1-5
CDR3 protein: CASRPTGGINQPQHF

clone size: .
V gene: TRBV28
J gene: TRBJ1-2
CDR3 protein: CASSPGGAPRGYTF

clone size: .
V gene: TRBV30
J gene: TRBJ2-1
CDR3 protein: CAWSVPGGIQFF

clone size: once
V gene: TRBV5-4
J gene: TRBJ2-3
CDR3 protein: CASSLPPPLTSGSTDTQYF

clone size: .
V gene: TRBV6-2/TRBV6-3
J gene: TRBJ1-1
CDR3 protein: CASSPGGVRATEAFF

clone size: .
V gene: TRBV12-3/TRBV12-4
J gene: TRBJ2-2
CDR3 protein: CASSFRVAGELFF

clone size: .
V gene: TRBV2
J gene: TRBJ2-5
CDR3 protein: CATRVQGAGETQYF